The 21 T cell receptor beta chains reported below all come from one sample, sequenced in a study of cytomegalovirus exposure and HLA in healthy donors. With 60 Vbeta and 13 Jbeta primers, the PCR was carried out. Profiled with immunoSEQ multiplex PCR; TCRdb holds only in-frame clones, not every one. The data show around 38,000 clones, with approximately 71% seen just once and roughly a sixth held by the top ten. Sequenced material: PBMCs. The source of these receptors is a man aged 50 to 60 in good health and CMV-seropositive.

This clone appeared once. The rearrangement links TRBV7-2 to TRBJ1-1; tentatively, D is TRBD1 (6 bases). Germline V CDR1 and CDR2: SGHTA, FQGNSA. V was trimmed by 6 bases and J by 4 bases, leaving 12 bases between them. The CDR3 runs to 13 residues. The CDR3, as DNA: TGTGCCAGCAGACTAACAGGGTTCACTGAAGCTTTCTTT. It codes for CASRLTGFTEAFF.

This rearrangement joins TRBV6-5 to TRBJ1-4, with 10 bases fitting TRBD1. CDR3 length: 14 amino acids. Germline trimming cut 6 bases from V and 8 bases from J; bases unmatched to any gene: 6. Germline lookup yields CDR1 MNHEY and CDR2 SVGAGI. The CDR3 is CASRPGQGREKLFF. CDR3 DNA sequence: TGTGCCAGCAGACCGGGACAGGGGAGAGAAAAACTGTTTTTT.

The V gene is TRBV5-1, the J gene TRBJ2-5, with 10 bases aligning to TRBD2. The V and J ends lost 2 bases and 5 bases, in that order; junction bases with no gene match: 3. CDR1 and CDR2 from the germline V gene are SGHRS and YFSETQ. There are 14 residues in the CDR3. DNA of the CDR3: TGCGCCAGCAGCTTTAGCGGGGGGCGGGAGACCCAGTACTTC. This encodes CASSFSGGRETQYF.

This chain links TRBV4-3 with TRBJ2-1, with D possibly being TRBD2 (6 bases). The ends were cut back, 4 bases at V and 0 bases at J, with 13 bases in the middle. Germline lookup yields CDR1 LGHNA and CDR2 YSLEER. The CDR3 has 16 amino acids. CDR3 protein: CASSPAGGNSYNEQFF. The CDR3 nucleotides read TGCGCCAGCAGCCCAGCGGGCGGTAACTCCTACAATGAGCAGTTCTTC.

The chain combines TRBV4-3 with TRBJ2-5; 8 nucleotides line up with TRBD1. The junction had 5 bases not matched to a gene; V was cut back by 1 base and J by 4 bases. This CDR3 is built from 15 residues. The V gene's germline CDR1 is LGHNA and CDR2 YSLEER. CDR3 protein: CASSQGQGAGETQYF. The CDR3 DNA follows: TGCGCCAGCAGCCAAGGGCAGGGGGCGGGAGAGACCCAGTACTTC.

V usage is TRBV5-1 and J usage is TRBJ2-7; maybe TRBD2 (5 bases). V lost 2 bases and J 2 bases, leaving 8 bases between the germline ends. This CDR3 comprises 13 residues. Germline V gives CDR1 SGHRS, CDR2 YFSETQ. CDR3 DNA: TGCGCCAGCAGCTTTGAGGGTACCTACGAGCAGTACTTC. Translation: CASSFEGTYEQYF.

The rearrangement joins TRBV5-8 to TRBJ1-2; 8 nucleotides line up with TRBD1. V lost 7 bases and J lost 2; bases outside the gene matches: 7. The CDR3 runs 14 residues. From germline, CDR1 is SGHTS and CDR2 YDEGEE. The CDR3 region has the DNA TGTGCCAGCTGTCGACAGGGGAAGAACTATGGCTACACCTTC. Its protein is CASCRQGKNYGYTF.

The V call is TRBV28, the J call TRBJ2-5, with 8 bases identical to TRBD2. The V gene end was trimmed by 6 bases and the J gene end by 5 bases; junction bases not matched to a gene: 8. The CDR3 is 14 amino acids. CDR1 is MDHEN, CDR2 SYDVKM, per germline. CDR3 coding DNA: TGTGCCAGCAGGGGTAGCGGGGTCGGCGAGACCCAGTACTTC. Translation gives CASRGSGVGETQYF.

The chain employs TRBV7-2 and TRBJ2-3, with 9 bases fitting TRBD2. Germline trimming cut 7 bases from V and 2 bases from J; bases unmatched to any gene: 7. Looked up from germline, CDR1 is SGHTA and CDR2 is FQGNSA. This CDR3 has 15 residues. The CDR3 DNA is TGTGCCAGCAAAGCGGGGGGCACCGTCACAGATACGCAGTATTTT. Protein: CASKAGGTVTDTQYF.

The rearrangement joins TRBV10-3 to TRBJ1-1; 10 nucleotides align to TRBD1. V lost 10 bases and J lost 1; bases outside the gene matches: 3. The CDR3 runs 13 residues. Germline CDR1 reads ENHRY; CDR2 reads SYGVKD. CDR3 in amino acids: CARRQGANTEAFF. The DNA for the CDR3 is TGTGCCAGACGACAGGGGGCGAACACTGAAGCTTTCTTT.

CDR3 in amino acids: CASSFAGLNEKLFF. DNA for the CDR3: TGTGCCAGCAGTTTTGCAGGGCTGAATGAAAAACTGTTTTTT. The chain has TRBV28 and TRBJ1-4; perhaps TRBD1 as D (5 bases). CDR3 length equals 14 residues. CDR1 is MDHEN, CDR2 SYDVKM, per germline. The V and J ends lost 3 bases and 5 bases respectively, with 10 bases between them.

The genes are TRBV29-1 and TRBJ2-5; 8 bases match TRBD2. Looked up from germline, CDR1 is SQVTM and CDR2 is ANQGSEA. J gave up 5 bases and V 7 bases, and 12 bases lay outside the gene matches. This CDR3 region has 14 residues. The CDR3 DNA reads TGCAGCGGCCTCGGGGGGGTGATGGGGGAGACCCAGTACTTC. Protein: CSGLGGVMGETQYF.

V gene TRBV15 combines with J gene TRBJ2-3, with D unclear. CDR3 length: 15 residues. Looked up from germline, CDR1 is LNHNV and CDR2 is YYDKDF (reference sequence). Trimming shortened V by 0 bases and J by 2 bases, and 9 bases separated the two germline ends. The CDR3: CATSREVLYTDTQYF. The CDR3 region has the DNA TGTGCCACCAGCAGAGAGGTCCTCTACACAGATACGCAGTATTTT.

The table lists this clone with a count of one. V and J are TRBV11-2 and TRBJ2-5; D possibly corresponds to TRBD2 (7 bases). Germline CDR1 is SGHAT and CDR2 is FQNNGV. This CDR3 contains 15 residues. The V and J ends lost 5 bases and 4 bases respectively, with 17 bases between them. The CDR3 spells CASSLGGGAAETQYF. As DNA, the CDR3 is TGTGCCAGCAGCCTCGGAGGGGGGGCGGCAGAGACCCAGTACTTC.

The chain uses TRBV6-5 and TRBJ2-3; possible D gene TRBD2, 5 bases. Germline V lookup: CDR1 MNHEY, CDR2 SVGAGI. V gave up 4 bases and J gave up 1 base, with 6 bases separating them. This CDR3 has 13 residues. As DNA, the CDR3 is TGTGCCAGCAGTTTCGGGGGCACAGATACGCAGTATTTT. Translating gives CASSFGGTDTQYF.

The chain recombines TRBV7-2 with TRBJ2-7, with unresolved D. V was shortened by 1 base and J by 3 bases, with 7 bases between the two germline ends. The CDR3 extends over 13 amino acids. The germline gives CDR1 SGHTA, CDR2 FQGNSA. CDR3 protein: CASSLGVNYEQYF. The CDR3 DNA follows: TGTGCCAGCAGCTTAGGTGTCAACTACGAGCAGTACTTC.

V is TRBV5-1 and J is TRBJ2-1; 7 nucleotides align to TRBD1. Germline V gene sequence: CDR1 SGHRS, CDR2 YFSETQ. J lost 3 bases, V lost 4 bases, and 7 bases had no gene match. CDR3 length equals 15 residues. In DNA, the CDR3 is TGCGCCAGCAGCGCCACCCAGGGGGTCTACAATGAGCAGTTCTTC. Protein: CASSATQGVYNEQFF.

This clone has just a few counts. The rearrangement joins TRBV28 to TRBJ1-2, with D perhaps matching TRBD1 (6 bases). V was trimmed by 6 bases and J by 3 bases, leaving 11 bases between them. The CDR3 totals 13 residues. Germline V gene sequence: CDR1 MDHEN, CDR2 SYDVKM. In DNA, the CDR3 is TGTGCCAGCAGAGAACAGGGCTACTATGGCTACACCTTC. Amino acid sequence: CASREQGYYGYTF.

This clone came up a few times. This sequence joins TRBV6-5 and TRBJ2-7; D perhaps matches TRBD2 (5 bases). The germline gives CDR1 MNHEY, CDR2 SVGAGI. The CDR3 totals 14 residues. The V gene lost 4 bases and the J gene lost 1 base, with 11 bases spanning the gap. The CDR3 region is CASSSDGDSYEQYF. CDR3 DNA sequence: TGTGCCAGCAGTTCCGACGGGGATTCCTACGAGCAGTACTTC.

The chain recombines TRBV7-2 with TRBJ1-1; D gene uncertain. V was pared by 2 bases and J by 4 bases, with 5 bases between. This CDR3 contains 12 residues. Germline CDR1 and CDR2: SGHTA and FQGNSA. Here the CDR3 reads CASSLIRTEAFF. The CDR3 coding sequence is TGTGCCAGCAGCTTAATCCGCACTGAAGCTTTCTTT.

The chain carries TRBV27 and TRBJ1-1; D unresolved. From germline, CDR1 is MNHEY and CDR2 SMNVEV (reference sequence). The CDR3 contains 13 residues. Trimming stripped 2 bases from V and 5 bases from J, with 9 bases between. The CDR3 loop is CASSLPSGTEAFF. The DNA for the CDR3 is TGTGCCAGCAGTTTACCGTCCGGGACTGAAGCTTTCTTT.